This T cell receptor (beta chain) was identified in a study of metastatic and nonmetastatic thyroid tumors. About the study: Samples came from malignant and benign thyroid patients, and repertoires were compared across blood and tumor or nodule tissue.

All patients reached thyroid surgery having received no treatment beforehand. Using MiXCR, TCRdb re-called clones from the PCR reads. The sample records under 35,000 clones, 35% being singletons. The CDR3 sequence is 15 residues long. V dropped 3 bases and J dropped 5 bases, with 15 bases sitting between them. The germline V gene encodes CDR1 MDHEN and CDR2 SYDVKM. Sequencing was performed on tumor tissue. This receptor was identified in a female donor with papillary thyroid cancer or a benign thyroid nodule (not recorded which). Some clones in this sample may be carry-over from other donors' samples. V usage is TRBV28 and J usage is TRBJ2-3, with a weak D call TRBD2 (6 bases). CDR3 coding DNA: TGTGCCAGCAGTTTCCCGACGGGAGTGGAAGATACGCAGTATTTT. Translated: CASSFPTGVEDTQYF.